Detailed here is one T cell receptor beta chain. V was cut by 2 bases and J by 9 bases, with 17 bases left in between. The germline gives CDR1 MGHRA, CDR2 YSYEKL. This CDR3 has 15 amino acids. The sample comes from a study of T cell changes during pregnancy in multiple sclerosis. Measured with immunoSEQ multiplex PCR; TCRdb has only the in-frame clones, and not every one. The profile shows some 74,000 clones, 85% to 95% of them singletons. This clonotype originated in a female donor with multiple sclerosis, enrolled in a pregnancy study. The chain has TRBV4-1 and TRBJ1-5; D unresolved. Sample: peripheral blood, taken before pregnancy. The CDR3 loop is CASSQTGLVGGPQHF. The CDR3 DNA follows: TGCGCCAGCAGCCAAACCGGACTGGTTGGTGGGCCCCAGCATTTT.